The 23 T cell receptor beta chains below were found in one sample sequenced in a study of shared clonotypes between healthy human individuals. Only in-frame clones appear in the TCRdb table, and some are missing; sequencing was by immunoSEQ multiplex PCR. The sample lists 1 million to 1.3 million clones, about 80% occurring once. The sequenced sample was memory CD4+ T cells from PBMCs. The subset was: CD45RA-negative fraction. These receptor sequences come from a man between 18 and 35 years old in good health. Some clones in this sample may be carry-over from other donors' samples.

The table lists this clone with a count of one. The J gene is TRBJ2-5, the V gene TRBV7-3, with TRBD2 identical over 7 bases. CDR1 and CDR2 (germline): SGHTA, FQGTGA. CDR3 length equals 13 residues. J was trimmed by 4 bases and V by 2 bases; bases with no gene match: 1. CDR3 protein: CASSLGTTETQYF. In DNA, the CDR3 is TGTGCCAGCAGCTTAGGGACTACAGAGACCCAGTACTTC.

A remark on this clone: The sample has other DNA sequences that encode this CDR3 too. The chain has TRBV27 and TRBJ2-5; D not resolved. V lost 5 bases and J 5 bases, leaving 15 bases between the germline ends. The CDR3 sequence is 14 residues long. From germline, CDR1 is MNHEY and CDR2 SMNVEV (reference sequence). CDR3: CASSPRQARETQYF. CDR3 DNA: TGTGCCAGCAGTCCCCGGCAAGCACGGGAGACCCAGTACTTC.

This chain joins TRBV27 and TRBJ1-1; unclear D gene. This CDR3 is 12 amino acids long. Germline V lookup: CDR1 MNHEY, CDR2 SMNVEV (reference sequence). V dropped 0 bases and J dropped 6 bases, with 5 bases sitting between them. CDR3 in amino acids: CASSLSGSEAFF. DNA for the CDR3: TGTGCCAGCAGTTTATCGGGGTCTGAAGCTTTCTTT.

As to this clone: One end of the junction fails to match germline, which may point to a read error. Other nucleotide sequences from this sample produce the same CDR3. The CDR3 sequence is CASSQPQGAGNYGYTF. The CDR3 DNA reads as TGCGCCAGTAGCCAACCCCAGGGGGCCGGAAACTATGGCTACACCTTC. The V gene is TRBV4-1, the J gene TRBJ1-2, with 8 bases fitting TRBD1. The CDR3 totals 16 residues. Germline V gene lookup returns CDR1 MGHRA and CDR2 YSYEKL.

CDR3 sequence (DNA): TGTGCCAGCAGCTTGGGGGCTGGGCTTGCGCCCACCGGGGAGCTGTTTTTT. This encodes CASSLGAGLAPTGELFF. The chain combines TRBV7-3 with TRBJ2-2, with a possible D match to TRBD1 (6 bases). Germline CDR1 is SGHTA and CDR2 is FQGTGA. The CDR3 covers 17 residues. V lost 3 bases and J lost 4, with 18 bases in between.

The genes are TRBV7-2 and TRBJ2-7, with 14 positions matching TRBD2. CDR1 SGHTA and CDR2 FQGNSA come from the germline V gene. The CDR3 length is 15 residues. V was clipped by 6 bases and J by 6 bases; unmatched bases: 7. Written as DNA, the CDR3 is TGTGCCAGCAGACCCGGGACTAGCGGGAGTAGCGAGCAGTACTTC. Translating it yields CASRPGTSGSSEQYF.

The chain combines TRBV2 with TRBJ2-6; D might be TRBD1 (6 bases). The V and J ends lost 0 bases and 3 bases respectively, with 9 bases between them. This CDR3 region has 16 residues. Germline values: CDR1 SNHLY, CDR2 FYNNEI. CDR3 protein: CASSEARGVGANVLTF. In DNA, the CDR3 is TGTGCCAGCAGTGAAGCCAGGGGCGTTGGGGCCAACGTCCTGACTTTC.

To note about this clone: No conserved phenylalanine or tryptophan ends this CDR3, so it is likely a read error. The DNA is left out, because the CDR3 cannot be placed on it with certainty; the CDR3 is given as TCRdb lists it. The gene calls are TRBV28 and TRBJ1-1; TRBD1 is the table's D call and was not checked against the DNA. Germline assignment: CDR1 MDHEN and CDR2 SYDVKM. Inclusive of both ends, the CDR3 amounts to 9 amino acids. CDR3 sequence: CASGQEAPA.

V gene TRBV30 combines with J gene TRBJ2-2; possible D gene TRBD1, 6 bases. The germline V and J ends were trimmed by 2 bases and 4 bases, with 11 bases remaining between them. This CDR3 comprises 14 residues. CDR1 and CDR2 from the germline V gene are GTSNPN and SVGIG (reference sequence). This CDR3 reads CAWSPTGITGELFF. DNA of the CDR3: TGTGCCTGGAGTCCCACAGGGATCACCGGGGAGCTGTTTTTT.

V is TRBV6-6 and J is TRBJ1-3; no definite D call. This CDR3 has 16 residues. Germline CDR1 and CDR2: MNHNY and SVGAGI (reference sequence). Trimming stripped 0 bases from V and 0 bases from J, with 9 bases between. The CDR3 loop reads CASSYSAASSGNTIYF. For the CDR3, the DNA is TGTGCCAGCAGTTACTCGGCGGCGAGCTCTGGAAACACCATATATTTT.

The V gene is TRBV30, the J gene TRBJ1-5; 8 bases match TRBD1. V lost 4 bases and J lost 5; bases outside the gene matches: 4. This CDR3 is 13 amino acids long. Germline assignment: CDR1 GTSNPN and CDR2 SVGIG (reference sequence). Here the CDR3 DNA reads TGTGCCTGGACAGGGGGCTATGATCAGCCCCAGCATTTT. It yields the protein CAWTGGYDQPQHF.

V and J are TRBV5-1 and TRBJ2-3; 10 bases agree with TRBD1. The junction had 6 bases not matched to a gene; V was cut back by 5 bases and J by 0 bases. CDR3 length: 16 amino acids. Per the germline V gene, CDR1 is SGHRS and CDR2 is YFSETQ. In DNA form, the CDR3 reads TGCGCCAGCAGAAGGGACAGGGGCTCTAGCACAGATACGCAGTATTTT. Translated: CASRRDRGSSTDTQYF.

About this clone itself: Other DNA sequences in the sample encode the same CDR3. The rearrangement joins TRBV5-1 to TRBJ2-7; D is ambiguous. The V gene's germline CDR1 is SGHRS and CDR2 YFSETQ. This CDR3 spans 12 amino acids. Trimming removed 0 bases from V and 1 base from J, with 2 bases in between. CDR3 nucleotide sequence: TGCGCCAGCAGCTTGGTGTCCTACGAGCAGTACTTC. Encoded protein: CASSLVSYEQYF. Variable domain in full (rest from reference TRBV5-1 and TRBJ2-7): KAGVTQTPRYLIKTRGQQVTLSCSPISGHRSVSWYQQTPGQGLQFLFEYFSETQRNKGNFPGRFSGRQFSNSRSEMNVSTLELGDSALYLCASSLVSYEQYFGPGTRLTVT.

This clone was observed once. The V call is TRBV6-1, the J call TRBJ1-1; D is undetermined. The CDR3 loop spans 13 amino acids. Between the trimmed V and J ends, which lost 7 bases and 1 base, there was a span of 10 bases. The V gene's germline CDR1 is MNHNS and CDR2 SASEGT. The CDR3 bases are TGTGCCAGCATTGGATCTCGGAACACTGAAGCTTTCTTT. Its protein is CASIGSRNTEAFF.

This clone was seen at least ten times. This chain's CDR3 is CASSEERGQGKIGYTF. The CDR3 DNA sequence: TGTGCCAGCAGTGAAGAACGGGGACAGGGAAAGATTGGCTACACCTTC. The rearrangement uses TRBV6-1 and TRBJ1-2; TRBD1 aligns across 9 bases. V was pared by 1 base and J by 7 bases, with 10 bases of the junction left unmatched. Per germline, CDR1 MNHNS and CDR2 SASEGT. This CDR3 has 16 residues.

This clone was seen more than once but under ten times. This sequence joins TRBV1 and TRBJ2-7; the D segment call TRBD2 is taken from the table without a DNA check. TRBV1 is given as a pseudogene. This CDR3 is built from 16 residues. Written as DNA, the CDR3 is TGCACCACCGGGCTAGATGAGACTAGCCCCTACTACGAGCAGTACTTC. Amino acids: CTTGLDETSPYYEQYF.

This clone showed up just a few times. The rearrangement links TRBV16 to TRBJ2-1, with 7 bases matching TRBD2. Germline-derived CDR1 and CDR2 are KGHSY and FQNENV. The CDR3 loop spans 12 amino acids. V shed 5 bases and J 9 bases; nucleotides not matched to a gene: 4. CDR3: CASSGGESEQFF. The CDR3 nucleotides are TGTGCCAGCAGCGGGGGGGAGAGTGAGCAGTTCTTC.

Ten or more counts support this clone. Other DNA sequences within the sample encode an identical CDR3. CDR3 amino acids: CASRAGTGRNTGELFF. The CDR3 region has the DNA TGTGCCAGCAGGGCAGGGACAGGGAGGAACACCGGGGAGCTGTTTTTT. The chain links TRBV5-4 to TRBJ2-2; 9 nucleotides agree with TRBD1. Trimming removed 5 bases from V and 1 base from J; junction bases left unmatched: 6. Per germline, CDR1 SGHNT and CDR2 YYREEE (reference sequence). CDR3 length equals 16 residues.

This chain connects TRBV4-2 to TRBJ2-3, with no clear D. Germline V gene lookup returns CDR1 LGHNA and CDR2 YNFKEQ. This CDR3 contains 18 residues. With 0 bases removed from V and 3 bases from J, the gap between germline ends came to 19 bases. The CDR3: CASSQDPVFWGLTDTQYF. The CDR3 bases are TGTGCCAGCAGCCAAGACCCGGTCTTTTGGGGTTTAACAGATACGCAGTATTTT.

The genes are TRBV5-1 and TRBJ2-7; D possibly uses TRBD1 or TRBD2 (5 bases each). This CDR3 comprises 15 residues. Germline V CDR1 and CDR2: SGHRS, YFSETQ. Trimming removed 0 bases at V and 4 bases at J, with 14 bases between. Here the CDR3 reads CASSLGPGPTYEQYF. The CDR3 DNA sequence: TGCGCCAGCAGCTTGGGACCGGGACCAACTTACGAGCAGTACTTC.

This chain uses TRBV10-3 with TRBJ2-2; tentatively, D is TRBD2 (5 bases). Germline V gene sequence: CDR1 ENHRY, CDR2 SYGVKD. V dropped 10 bases and J dropped 0 bases, with 12 bases sitting between them. The CDR3 spans 14 residues. The CDR3 DNA reads TGTGCCACCAAGGACGGGGCGAACACCGGGGAGCTGTTTTTT. Translated: CATKDGANTGELFF.

As for this clone: A much larger clone lies a single base off, so this may be a read error. This chain uses TRBV5-6 with TRBJ2-7, with a weak D call TRBD1 (6 bases). Germline CDR1 reads SGHDT; CDR2 reads YYEEEE. CDR3 length: 16 residues. CDR3 DNA: TGTGTCAGCAGCTTGGGGGCACAGGCCCTTCTACGCGAGCAGTACTTC. It codes for CVSSLGAQALLREQYF. Full variable domain (outside the CDR3, taken from reference TRBV5-6 and TRBJ2-7): DAGVTQSPTHLIKTRGQQVTLRCSPKSGHDTVSWYQQALGQGPQFIFQYYEEEERQRGNFPDRFSGHQFPNYSSELNVNALLLGDSALYLCVSSLGAQALLREQYFGPGTRLTVT.

The chain carries TRBV5-1 and TRBJ1-4; 9 bases are shared with TRBD1. The length of the CDR3 is 15 residues. Unmatched junction bases numbered 9, after V lost 4 bases and J lost 8 bases. Germline V gene data show CDR1 as SGHRS and CDR2 as YFSETQ. CDR3 amino acids: CASSPTGGWEEKLFF. CDR3 coding DNA: TGCGCCAGCAGCCCCACAGGGGGCTGGGAGGAAAAACTGTTTTTT.